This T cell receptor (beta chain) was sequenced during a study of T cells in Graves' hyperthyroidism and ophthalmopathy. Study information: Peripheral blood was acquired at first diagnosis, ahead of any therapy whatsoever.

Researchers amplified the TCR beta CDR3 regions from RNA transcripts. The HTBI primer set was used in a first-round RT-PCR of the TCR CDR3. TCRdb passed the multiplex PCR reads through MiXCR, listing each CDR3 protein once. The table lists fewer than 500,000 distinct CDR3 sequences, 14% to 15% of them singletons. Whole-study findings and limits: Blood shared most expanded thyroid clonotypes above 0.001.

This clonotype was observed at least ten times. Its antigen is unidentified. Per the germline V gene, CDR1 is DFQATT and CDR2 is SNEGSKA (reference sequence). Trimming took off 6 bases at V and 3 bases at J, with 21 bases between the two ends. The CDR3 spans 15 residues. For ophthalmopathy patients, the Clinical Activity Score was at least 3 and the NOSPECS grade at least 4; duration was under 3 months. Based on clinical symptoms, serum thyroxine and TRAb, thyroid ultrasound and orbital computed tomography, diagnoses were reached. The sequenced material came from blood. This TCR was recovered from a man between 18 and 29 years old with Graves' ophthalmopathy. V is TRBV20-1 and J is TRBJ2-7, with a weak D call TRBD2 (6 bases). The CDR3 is CSALNGDSTFYEQYF. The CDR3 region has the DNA TGCAGTGCACTGAATGGGGACTCCACATTCTACGAGCAGTACTTC.